The 23 T cell receptor beta chains reported below all come from one sample, sequenced in a study of cytomegalovirus exposure and HLA in healthy donors. A multiplex PCR was run with 60 Vbeta primers and 13 Jbeta primers. Some clones are missing from TCRdb's copy, which holds only in-frame ones; the method was immunoSEQ multiplex PCR. The sample yields roughly 200,000 clones, roughly four fifths seen once. Sequenced material: PBMCs. These receptors were taken from a man aged 25 to 40 in good health and CMV-seronegative.

The chain links TRBV6-1 to TRBJ2-7; 11 positions agree with TRBD2. Per germline, CDR1 MNHNS and CDR2 SASEGT. The CDR3 length is 14 residues. V was clipped by 4 bases and J by 3 bases; unmatched bases: 2. For the CDR3, the DNA is TGTGCCAGCAGTGGACTAGCGGGGAACTACGAGCAGTACTTC. It codes for CASSGLAGNYEQYF.

In DNA, the CDR3 is TGTGCCAGCAGCCACAACAGGGGAAGGTGGGGAAACACCATATATTTT. Translation: CASSHNRGRWGNTIYF. This chain joins TRBV28 and TRBJ1-3, with 7 bases identical to TRBD1. This CDR3 has 16 residues. The germline gives CDR1 MDHEN, CDR2 SYDVKM. Trimming cost V 6 bases and J 4 bases; bases outside gene matches: 12.

This clone has just one count. The chain couples TRBV19 to TRBJ1-1; 7 bases are a match to TRBD1. V was clipped by 7 bases and J by 3 bases; unmatched bases: 5. CDR1 is LNHDA, CDR2 SQIVND, per germline (reference sequence). The CDR3 extends over 13 amino acids. The CDR3 region has the DNA TGTGCCAGTAAAAACAGGGGAGACACTGAAGCTTTCTTT. Translating gives CASKNRGDTEAFF.

This chain joins TRBV5-1 and TRBJ2-5; 7 nucleotides line up with TRBD2. The CDR3 consists of 15 residues. V lost 3 bases, J lost 2 bases, and 7 bases stayed unmatched. The germline V gene encodes CDR1 SGHRS and CDR2 YFSETQ. CDR3 nucleotides: TGCGCCAGCAGCTCCGGGACGGGAGGACAAGAGACCCAGTACTTC. Translation gives CASSSGTGGQETQYF.

This clone was found a few times. The chain recombines TRBV29-1 with TRBJ2-1; tentative D call: TRBD2 (6 bases). From germline, CDR1 is SQVTM and CDR2 ANQGSEA. CDR3 length: 13 amino acids. The V and J ends lost 3 bases and 6 bases respectively, with 12 bases between them. CDR3 nucleotides: TGCAGCGTTGAGGGGCAGGGAGGCAATGAGCAGTTCTTC. It translates to CSVEGQGGNEQFF.

The chain links TRBV7-2 to TRBJ2-3; 9 positions agree with TRBD2. V was pared by 4 bases and J by 9 bases, with 8 bases of the junction left unmatched. Germline lookup yields CDR1 SGHTA and CDR2 FQGNSA. The CDR3 loop spans 14 amino acids. Written as DNA, the CDR3 is TGTGCCAGCAGCTCTCTAGCGGGACCCAACACGCAGTATTTT. Amino acids: CASSSLAGPNTQYF.

DNA of the CDR3: TGTGCCAGCAGCTTCAATCGACTAGCGGGAGTTCAAGAGCAGTACTTC. It encodes CASSFNRLAGVQEQYF. The rearrangement joins TRBV5-4 to TRBJ2-7; TRBD2 aligns across 12 bases. The CDR3 consists of 16 residues. Germline CDR1 reads SGHNT; CDR2 reads YYREEE (reference sequence). Trimming removed 2 bases from V and 7 bases from J; junction bases left unmatched: 10. Full variable domain (missing parts from reference TRBV5-4 and TRBJ2-7): ETGVTQSPTHLIKTRGQQVTLRCSSQSGHNTVSWYQQALGQGPQFIFQYYREEENGRGNFPPRFSGLQFPNYSSELNVNALELDDSALYLCASSFNRLAGVQEQYFGPGTRLTVT.

J is TRBJ2-2 and V is TRBV7-2; 10 nucleotides line up with TRBD2. Per the germline V gene, CDR1 is SGHTA and CDR2 is FQGNSA. Trimming cost V 5 bases and J 3 bases; bases outside gene matches: 6. The CDR3 sequence is 16 residues long. The CDR3 here is CASSILAGAYTGELFF. The CDR3 DNA follows: TGTGCCAGCAGCATTCTAGCGGGAGCTTACACCGGGGAGCTGTTTTTT.

This chain links TRBV29-1 with TRBJ2-5; D might be TRBD1 (5 bases). The DNA end is more similar to TRBJ2-7, so the J call may be wrong. CDR3 length equals 11 residues. The germline CDR1 and CDR2 sequences are SQVTM and ANQGSEA. The chain's CDR3 is CSPRDLYEQYF. The CDR3 region has the DNA TGCAGCCCCAGGGATCTGTACGAGCAGTACTTC.

The V and J genes are TRBV5-5 and TRBJ2-7; 8 bases line up with TRBD1. The CDR3 contains 15 residues. The germline V gene encodes CDR1 SGHKS and CDR2 YYEKEE (reference sequence). Trimming removed 0 bases from V and 0 bases from J; junction bases left unmatched: 2. This chain's CDR3 is CASSLETGVSYEQYF. CDR3 DNA sequence: TGTGCCAGCAGCTTGGAGACAGGGGTCTCCTACGAGCAGTACTTC. The full variable domain, its missing parts supplied by reference TRBV5-5 and TRBJ2-7, is DAGVTQSPTHLIKTRGQQVTLRCSPISGHKSVSWYQQVLGQGPQFIFQYYEKEERGRGNFPDRFSARQFPNYSSELNVNALLLGDSALYLCASSLETGVSYEQYFGPGTRLTVT.

The J gene is TRBJ2-2, the V gene TRBV10-2, with 8 positions matching TRBD1. Trimming removed 4 bases from V and 5 bases from J; junction bases left unmatched: 9. Germline V CDR1 and CDR2: WSHSY, SAAADI. CDR3 length equals 16 residues. The chain's CDR3 is CASSGSQGARTGELFF. As DNA, the CDR3 is TGCGCCAGCAGTGGTTCTCAGGGGGCGAGGACCGGGGAGCTGTTTTTT.

The rearrangement uses TRBV28 and TRBJ2-7; 9 nucleotides line up with TRBD2. Germline V lookup: CDR1 MDHEN, CDR2 SYDVKM. The J segment lost 4 bases and the V segment lost 5 bases, leaving 9 bases of the junction unmatched. This CDR3 has 15 amino acids. CDR3 nucleotides: TGTGCCAGCAGTATCACCGGGACTAGCAGTTACGAGCAGTACTTC. Its translation: CASSITGTSSYEQYF.

V usage is TRBV19 and J usage is TRBJ1-2; D is unresolved. The CDR3 runs 19 residues. From germline, CDR1 is LNHDA and CDR2 SQIVND (reference sequence). Trimming removed 5 bases from V and 2 bases from J, with 27 bases in between. The CDR3 protein is CASSPSRETQIHRNYGYTF. The CDR3 DNA is TGTGCCAGTAGTCCATCACGTGAGACACAGATCCACCGAAACTATGGCTACACCTTC. Filled out from reference TRBV19 and TRBJ1-2, the complete variable domain reads DGGITQSPKYLFRKEGQNVTLSCEQNLNHDAMYWYRQDPGQGLRLIYYSQIVNDFQKGDIAEGYSVSREKKESFPLTVTSAQKNPTAFYLCASSPSRETQIHRNYGYTFGSGTRLTVV.

The chain recombines TRBV29-1 with TRBJ2-7; TRBD1 aligns across 7 bases. V lost 0 bases to trimming and J lost 3 bases; unmatched junction nucleotides: 5. This CDR3 comprises 14 residues. CDR1 and CDR2 from the germline V gene are SQVTM and ANQGSEA. This chain's CDR3 is CSVEDLGDSYEQYF. In DNA, the CDR3 is TGCAGCGTTGAAGATTTGGGGGACAGCTACGAGCAGTACTTC.

This clone was recorded a few times. The chain has TRBV6-5 and TRBJ1-4, with TRBD1 identical over 7 bases. With 6 bases clipped from V and 6 bases from J, the junction kept 7 bases outside the gene matches. Germline CDR1 MNHEY, CDR2 SVGAGI. The CDR3 is 14 residues long. This CDR3 reads CASSLDGTDEKLFF. The DNA of the CDR3 is TGTGCCAGCAGCCTCGATGGGACAGATGAAAAACTGTTTTTT.

This chain connects TRBV29-1 to TRBJ1-1; 7 positions match TRBD1. Losses at the gene ends were 4 bases for V and 2 bases for J; bases not matched to a gene: 1. In germline, CDR1 is SQVTM, CDR2 ANQGSEA. The length of the CDR3 is 12 residues. CDR3 sequence reads: CSVGTGNTEAFF. CDR3 sequence (DNA): TGCAGCGTTGGGACAGGAAACACTGAAGCTTTCTTT.

The rearrangement joins TRBV27 to TRBJ2-1, with 12 bases identical to TRBD2. The CDR3 runs to 19 residues. After removal of 3 bases from V and 7 bases from J, the junction contained 16 bases not matched to a gene. CDR1 MNHEY and CDR2 SMNVEV come from the germline V gene (reference sequence). DNA of the CDR3: TGTGCCAGCAGTTTCCCGCGGACTAGCGGGGAGCGGAGTCGGAATGAGCAGTTCTTC. Amino acids: CASSFPRTSGERSRNEQFF.

V and J are TRBV29-1 and TRBJ1-1, with 9 bases that match TRBD1. The CDR3 contains 11 residues. Germline V gene data show CDR1 as SQVTM and CDR2 as ANQGSEA. The V segment lost 7 bases and the J segment 9 bases; nucleotides outside the gene matches: 6. DNA of the CDR3: TGCAGCGGCGGACAGGGGAGGCAAGCTTTCTTT. This gives the protein CSGGQGRQAFF. Full variable domain (outside the CDR3, taken from reference TRBV29-1 and TRBJ1-1): SAVISQKPSRDICQRGTSLTIQCQVDSQVTMMFWYRQQPGQSLTLIATANQGSEATYESGFVIDKFPISRPNLTFSTLTVSNMSPEDSSIYLCSGGQGRQAFFGQGTRLTVV.

The chain recombines TRBV7-2 with TRBJ2-3, with 9 bases fitting TRBD1. This CDR3 is 12 amino acids long. V was pared by 5 bases and J by 11 bases, with 5 bases of the junction left unmatched. CDR1 SGHTA and CDR2 FQGNSA come from the germline V gene. DNA of the CDR3: TGTGCCAGCAGCCAAACAGGGGGCATGCAGTATTTT. Its protein product is CASSQTGGMQYF.

V is TRBV7-6 and J is TRBJ2-5; 9 bases line up with TRBD2. In germline, CDR1 is SGHVS, CDR2 FNYEAQ. This CDR3 contains 16 residues. V lost 5 bases to trimming and J lost 2 bases; unmatched junction nucleotides: 9. The CDR3 DNA follows: TGTGCCAGCAGCCAGCGAAGGCTAGCGGGGCAAGAGACCCAGTACTTC. Translating it yields CASSQRRLAGQETQYF.

The genes are TRBV28 and TRBJ2-1, with 12 bases matching TRBD1. The CDR3 is 17 amino acids. V shed 1 base and J 1 base; nucleotides not matched to a gene: 2. Germline loops: CDR1 MDHEN, CDR2 SYDVKM. The CDR3: CASSLSGQGASYNEQFF. The CDR3 DNA is TGTGCCAGCAGTTTATCGGGACAGGGGGCATCCTACAATGAGCAGTTCTTC.

This clone was found once. The V call is TRBV28, the J call TRBJ1-5; no firm D call. This CDR3 region has 11 residues. Trimming removed 5 bases from V and 6 bases from J, with 5 bases in between. CDR1 is MDHEN and CDR2 is SYDVKM in the germline V gene. The CDR3 nucleotides read TGTGCCAGCAGTCCATCTCAGCCCCAGCATTTT. Amino acid sequence: CASSPSQPQHF.

This rearrangement joins TRBV2 to TRBJ2-5; TRBD2 is a possible D gene (6 bases). Between the trimmed V and J ends, which lost 7 bases and 1 base, there was a span of 16 bases. Germline CDR1 and CDR2: SNHLY and FYNNEI. The CDR3 is 15 amino acids. DNA of the CDR3: TGTGCCAGCATGTGGAGGGCTCTATCCCAAGAGACCCAGTACTTC. Residues: CASMWRALSQETQYF.